This T cell receptor (beta chain) was sequenced for a study of OX40 agonist ivuxolimab in advanced cancers. About the study: Earlier treatment with anti-PD-1, anti-PD-L1 or anti-CTLA-4 was permitted, and 30% to 40% had received some.

With regard to this clone: Its antigen is still unknown.

Overall study findings and caveats: Expanded clones belonging to CD8+ T cells outnumbered, on average, those of CD4+. CD4+ and CD8+ blood T cells expanded clonally by week 6 at 0.1 to 3.0 mg/kg. In the 0.1-3.0 mg/kg groups, partial responders showed among the lowest expansion.

Germline V CDR1 and CDR2: MGHDK, SYGVNS. Between the trimmed V and J ends, which lost 4 bases and 2 bases, there was a span of 3 bases. The length of the CDR3 is 11 residues. Some clones are missing from TCRdb's copy, which holds only in-frame ones; the method was immunoSEQ multiplex PCR. The sample includes approximately 70,000 clones, about 90% seen only once; the top ten take about 5.9%. This receptor was taken from an adult with an advanced solid tumor such as melanoma, head and neck, liver or kidney cancer. The sample was CD4+ or CD8+ T cells sorted from blood, taken in a trial of the OX40 agonist ivuxolimab. The chain employs TRBV25-1 and TRBJ2-7, with D uncertain. Written as DNA, the CDR3 is TGTGCCAGCAGTGTTACCTACGAGCAGTACTTC. This sequence encodes CASSVTYEQYF.